Presented here are 17 T cell receptor beta chains from one specimen sequenced in a study of shared clonotypes between healthy human individuals. TCRdb's copy holds only in-frame clones and misses some; the assay was immunoSEQ multiplex PCR. The table lists roughly 110,000 clones, about two thirds of them singletons. The specimen was memory CD8+ T cells sorted from blood. Subset noted: CD45RO+ cells pooled with CCR7-negative TemRA cells. These receptors came from a woman aged 25 to 39 in good health.

This clone was counted ten times or more. The V gene is TRBV29-1, the J gene TRBJ2-7; 11 bases agree with TRBD2. V lost 2 bases and J lost 9; bases outside the gene matches: 6. CDR1 SQVTM and CDR2 ANQGSEA come from the germline V gene. The CDR3 is 13 residues long. CDR3 bases: TGCAGCGTTGAATACCTAGCGGGAGGTTCGCAGTACTTC. This codes for CSVEYLAGGSQYF.

This chain links TRBV27 with TRBJ1-1; D is possibly TRBD1 (5 bases). The V gene's germline CDR1 is MNHEY and CDR2 SMNVEV (reference sequence). This CDR3 has 15 amino acids. Between the trimmed V and J ends, which lost 0 bases and 5 bases, there was a span of 13 bases. The CDR3, as DNA: TGTGCCAGCAGTTTATCACAGGCCTTGGGGACTGAAGCTTTCTTT. Encoded protein: CASSLSQALGTEAFF.

This clone was counted a single time. The chain has TRBV5-8 and TRBJ1-3; D gene ambiguous. Trimming took 0 bases from V and 4 from J, leaving 14 bases between them. Germline V gene lookup returns CDR1 SGHTS and CDR2 YDEGEE. This CDR3 comprises 16 residues. CDR3 sequence reads: CASSLVVPGGGNTIYF. The CDR3 DNA reads as TGTGCCAGCAGCTTGGTCGTCCCTGGCGGAGGAAACACCATATATTTT. Full variable domain (remainder filled in from reference TRBV5-8 and TRBJ1-3): EAGVTQSPTHLIKTRGQQATLRCSPISGHTSVYWYQQALGLGLQFLLWYDEGEERNRGNFPPRFSGRQFPNYSSELNVNALELEDSALYLCASSLVVPGGGNTIYFGEGSWLTVV.

V gene TRBV25-1 combines with J gene TRBJ2-5; TRBD1 might be the D (6 bases). This CDR3 is 16 amino acids long. Trimming stripped 4 bases from V and 3 bases from J, with 18 bases between. Per germline, CDR1 MGHDK and CDR2 SYGVNS. The CDR3 DNA is TGTGCCAGCAGTGCTGGACAGACTATCGAAGAAGAGACCCAGTACTTC. Protein product: CASSAGQTIEEETQYF.

The chain recombines TRBV5-1 with TRBJ2-5; the D is unclear. The J call may be wrong; the DNA end is better matched by TRBJ2-7. Germline V gives CDR1 SGHRS, CDR2 YFSETQ. The CDR3 consists of 13 residues. CDR3 DNA sequence: TGCGCCAGCAGCTTCGACGGAAACTACGAGCAGTACTTC. Its protein is CASSFDGNYEQYF.

Details on this clone: Additional DNA sequences in this sample encode the identical CDR3. The chain employs TRBV11-2 and TRBJ2-2; the D gene is possibly TRBD1 (5 bases). Germline CDR1 is SGHAT and CDR2 is FQNNGV. V lost 2 bases to trimming and J lost 4 bases, with 8 bases between them. The CDR3 covers 14 residues. The CDR3 loop is CASSLQGGTGELFF. CDR3 DNA: TGTGCCAGCAGCTTACAGGGTGGCACCGGGGAGCTGTTTTTT.

V gene TRBV28 combines with J gene TRBJ1-5; D unclear. This CDR3 spans 15 amino acids. V was clipped by 6 bases and J by 1 base, with 13 bases between them. Germline CDR1 and CDR2: MDHEN and SYDVKM. Here the CDR3 reads CASSLSDGSNQPQHF. CDR3 bases: TGTGCCAGCAGCCTATCGGACGGGAGCAATCAGCCCCAGCATTTT.

This clone was observed at least ten times. The chain joins TRBV6-1 to TRBJ2-7, with TRBD1 matching over 8 bases. The trim removed 6 bases at V and 2 bases at J, leaving 6 bases unmatched. CDR3 length: 14 residues. Germline V CDR1 and CDR2: MNHNS, SASEGT. The CDR3 DNA sequence: TGTGCCAGCAGCTTACAGGGGGTTACCTACGAGCAGTACTTC. It is translated as CASSLQGVTYEQYF.

The rearrangement uses TRBV15 and TRBJ2-3, with 9 bases identical to TRBD2. V lost 0 bases and J lost 2; bases outside the gene matches: 9. The CDR3 runs 18 residues. Germline values: CDR1 LNHNV, CDR2 YYDKDF (reference sequence). The CDR3: CATSRDGGGRGITDTQYF. CDR3 nucleotides: TGTGCCACCAGCAGAGATGGAGGCGGGAGGGGAATCACAGATACGCAGTATTTT.

The chain couples TRBV12-2 to TRBJ2-7; the table calls TRBD2, which could not be checked here. TRBV12-2 is recorded as a pseudogene. The CDR3 runs to 19 residues. CDR3 amino acids: CASRLVRLSLAGDVYEQYF. The CDR3 DNA follows: TGTGCAAGTCGCTTAGTCCGCCTAAGCCTAGCGGGAGATGTCTACGAGCAGTACTTC.

This clone was recorded at least ten times. This chain joins TRBV14 and TRBJ2-3; 7 bases line up with TRBD2. Germline loops: CDR1 SGHDN, CDR2 FVKESK. This CDR3 region has 15 residues. The trim removed 5 bases at V and 6 bases at J, leaving 11 bases unmatched. CDR3 DNA sequence: TGTGCCAGCAGCGCGGTCGGACTAGGGCCCGATACGCAGTATTTT. Translation gives CASSAVGLGPDTQYF.

The gene calls are TRBV7-8 and TRBJ2-7; 7 bases map to TRBD1. This CDR3 contains 12 residues. The V segment lost 5 bases and the J segment 6 bases; nucleotides outside the gene matches: 4. Germline CDR1 reads SGHVS; CDR2 reads FQNEAQ. Here the CDR3 reads CASSPGQLEQYF. CDR3 coding DNA: TGTGCCAGCAGCCCGGGACAGCTCGAGCAGTACTTC.

The chain combines TRBV5-6 with TRBJ2-2; perhaps D is TRBD1 or TRBD2 (5 bases each). The CDR3 is 19 amino acids. CDR1 SGHDT and CDR2 YYEEEE come from the germline V gene. The ends were cut back, 2 bases at V and 1 base at J, with 21 bases in the middle. The CDR3 nucleotides read TGTGCCAGCAGCTTCAGTTTTGGGTTCGGGGACGGGAACACCGGGGAGCTGTTTTTT. This sequence encodes CASSFSFGFGDGNTGELFF.

The rearrangement uses TRBV25-1 and TRBJ2-1; D unresolved. Trimming shortened V by 6 bases and J by 4 bases, and 25 bases separated the two germline ends. The CDR3 consists of 18 residues. CDR1 and CDR2 (germline): MGHDK, SYGVNS. DNA for the CDR3: TGTGCCAGCAGCGAAAGAAATATGGGGAATACACCATACAATGAGCAGTTCTTC. It translates to CASSERNMGNTPYNEQFF.

The CDR3 sequence: CASSLRQGLTGELFF. The DNA of the CDR3 is TGTGCCAGCAGCTTAAGACAGGGGTTGACCGGGGAGCTGTTTTTT. This chain uses TRBV28 with TRBJ2-2; 8 bases fit TRBD1. The V gene end was trimmed by 6 bases and the J gene end by 5 bases; junction bases not matched to a gene: 8. This CDR3 spans 15 amino acids. In germline, CDR1 is MDHEN, CDR2 SYDVKM.

This clone showed up many times. The same CDR3 is also encoded by other DNA sequences in this sample. This chain links TRBV4-1 with TRBJ2-7; no clear D. Germline V lookup: CDR1 MGHRA, CDR2 YSYEKL. CDR3 length: 13 residues. V dropped 0 bases and J dropped 5 bases, with 8 bases sitting between them. The DNA of the CDR3 is TGCGCCAGCAGCCAAGATCCGGGCCACGAGCAGTACTTC. It yields the protein CASSQDPGHEQYF.

The rearrangement links TRBV11-3 to TRBJ2-7, with unresolved D. CDR3 size: 13 residues. Germline V gene data show CDR1 as SGHNT and CDR2 as YENEEA. The ends were cut back, 1 base at V and 5 bases at J, with 9 bases in the middle. CDR3 region: CASSLGLSNEQYF. CDR3 DNA sequence: TGTGCCAGCAGCTTAGGCCTAAGCAACGAGCAGTACTTC.